This T cell receptor beta chain was obtained from a study of blood T cell repertoires in COVID-19 (TCRdb year 2020). Background for the entire study: Collaborator samples came from the United States, Italy and Spain and covered acute and convalescent phases of COVID-19. The material from the prospective study consisted of cDNA or gDNA derived from T cells, B-cell-depleted T cells, or PBMCs. Deeply sampled blood TCRbeta repertoires from subjects exposed to, actively infected with, or recovered from COVID-19 were included in the dataset. A freely available public database, intended as a resource for researchers studying the immune response to SARS-CoV-2, is where the repertoires were released. Samples were obtained from the ongoing ImmuneRACE study (first 160 participants) and from over a thousand subjects provided by 6 global collaborators. The sample metadata nearly always contained a de-identified subject ID, COVID-19 status, age in years and sex. Where available, HLA class I and class II types were taken from metadata supplied by the sample provider and were not determined by assay-based typing. Study-wide conclusions, independent of this receptor: The amount of clinical and demographic metadata varied by source and participant and was provided uncurated.

Whole blood was collected in K2EDTA tubes by collaborating institutions according to the institutions' own protocols. For TCRbeta analysis, collaborators shipped samples in one of three forms: frozen whole blood, isolated PBMCs, or DNA extracted from either of those sample types. TCRbeta CDR3 regions were amplified from genomic DNA by means of the immunoSEQ Assay, a bias-controlled multiplex PCR. Per the authors' processing: Nucleated cell counts per sample were estimated from amplification of reference gene primers within the assay. Sequence reads were collapsed and filtered to measure the absolute abundance of every unique TCRbeta CDR3 rearrangement. For each sample, productive Simpson clonality was calculated by taking the square root of Simpson's diversity index across productive rearrangements. Entries here come from immuneACCESS through TCRdb and include only in-frame sequences with V and J called. Some clones fail to appear in such tables; in the studies checked, an unresolved V gene covers under half of the shortfall, and the cause of the remainder is unknown. D and trimming come from the DNA, and the V and J calls and clone size come from that table. The sample profile shows 120,000 to 150,000 clones; about 80% of them were found once. The ten largest clones capture roughly 15% of the sample.

On this clone itself: Its target antigen remains unknown. Per-base quality was not reported, and no clone a single base away is much larger than it.

The germline V and J ends show losses of 3 bases and 0 bases respectively, and no gene match explains 6 bases of the junction. CDR1 and CDR2 are read off the germline V gene as SQVTM and ANQGSEA. The cysteine opens and the phenylalanine closes a CDR3 of 15 amino acids. The read is trimmed to its CDR3 DNA, 45 bases read in frame from base 1. The sequence is built from TRBV29-1 and TRBJ1-2, with 8 bases in between that match TRBD1. Specimen: peripheral blood. This TCR came from a man aged 50 to 59 with acute or convalescent COVID-19. The CDR3: CSVDNRGTTNYGYTF. The DNA is TGCAGCGTTGACAACAGGGGGACCACTAACTATGGCTACACCTTC. This CDR3, with the reference TRBV29-1 and TRBJ1-2 proteins standing in past its ends, gives the full variable domain SAVISQKPSRDICQRGTSLTIQCQVDSQVTMMFWYRQQPGQSLTLIATANQGSEATYESGFVIDKFPISRPNLTFSTLTVSNMSPEDSSIYLCSVDNRGTTNYGYTFGSGTRLTVV.